Listed here are 3 T cell receptor beta chains from one sample, sequenced in a study of blood T cell repertoires in COVID-19. Measured with immunoSEQ multiplex PCR; TCRdb has only the in-frame clones, and not every one. The table has approximately 200,000 clones, approximately 91% seen once. Sequences were obtained from peripheral blood. These receptors all come from a man between 65 and 79 years old with active or convalescent COVID-19.

The V gene is TRBV6-2 or TRBV6-3, the J gene TRBJ1-4, with D uncertain. V lost 0 bases to trimming and J lost 6 bases, with 5 bases between them. The CDR3 is 13 amino acids. Germline V gene data show CDR1 as MNHEY and CDR2 as SVGEGT. The chain's CDR3 is CASSYSFYEKLFF. The CDR3 region has the DNA TGTGCCAGCAGTTACTCATTCTATGAAAAACTGTTTTTT.

V is TRBV19 and J is TRBJ2-5; a possible D gene is TRBD1 (6 bases). The germline V and J ends were trimmed by 10 bases and 5 bases, with 26 bases remaining between them. CDR1 LNHDA and CDR2 SQIVND come from the germline V gene (reference sequence). The CDR3 loop spans 16 amino acids. This chain's CDR3 is CATSRARTALRETQYF. CDR3 sequence (DNA): TGTGCCACCTCAAGGGCGCGGACAGCCCTAAGGGAGACCCAGTACTTC.

CDR3 bases: TGCGCCAGCAGCTGGGAGGCTAGCACAGATACGCAGTATTTT. Residues: CASSWEASTDTQYF. This chain uses TRBV5-1 with TRBJ2-3; D perhaps matches TRBD2 (6 bases). Trimming stripped 3 bases from V and 0 bases from J, with 8 bases between. Germline assignment: CDR1 SGHRS and CDR2 YFSETQ. The CDR3 is 14 residues long.